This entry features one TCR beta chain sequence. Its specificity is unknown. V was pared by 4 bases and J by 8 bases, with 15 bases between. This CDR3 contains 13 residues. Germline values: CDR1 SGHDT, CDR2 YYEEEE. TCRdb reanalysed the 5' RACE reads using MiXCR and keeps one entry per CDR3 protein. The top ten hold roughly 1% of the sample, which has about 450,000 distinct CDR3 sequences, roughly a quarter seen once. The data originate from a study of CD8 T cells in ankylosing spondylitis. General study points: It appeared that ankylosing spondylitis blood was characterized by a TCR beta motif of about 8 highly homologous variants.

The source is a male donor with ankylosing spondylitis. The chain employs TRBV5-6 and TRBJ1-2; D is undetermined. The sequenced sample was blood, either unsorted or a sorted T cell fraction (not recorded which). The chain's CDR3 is CASSPDGVGGYTF. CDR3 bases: TGTGCCAGCAGCCCGGATGGGGTCGGGGGCTACACCTTC. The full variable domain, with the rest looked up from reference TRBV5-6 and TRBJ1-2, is DAGVTQSPTHLIKTRGQQVTLRCSPKSGHDTVSWYQQALGQGPQFIFQYYEEEERQRGNFPDRFSGHQFPNYSSELNVNALLLGDSALYLCASSPDGVGGYTFGSGTRLTVV.